Below are 26 T cell receptor beta chains sequenced from a single sample in a study of blood T cell repertoires in COVID-19. Profiling relied on immunoSEQ multiplex PCR, and the TCRdb table lists in-frame clones only, not all of them. The sample has 160,000 or so clones; more than 80% are singletons. Sequencing was performed on peripheral blood. Receptor source: a human donor in a cohort sampled during active COVID-19.

The V and J genes are TRBV10-3 and TRBJ1-5; 11 positions agree with TRBD1. The CDR3 totals 15 residues. Germline V gene sequence: CDR1 ENHRY, CDR2 SYGVKD. After removal of 8 bases from V and 6 bases from J, the junction contained 9 bases not matched to a gene. As DNA, the CDR3 is TGTGCCATCGGGGACAGGGGGTACGTAGGTCAGCCCCAGCATTTT. This sequence encodes CAIGDRGYVGQPQHF.

This chain uses TRBV28 with TRBJ1-2; 8 bases are shared with TRBD1. CDR3 length: 13 residues. The ends lost 2 bases at V and 7 bases at J; junction bases unmatched: 3. CDR1 is MDHEN and CDR2 is SYDVKM in the germline V gene. Written as DNA, the CDR3 is TGTGCCAGCAGTTTAACAGGGGGGATTGGCTACACCTTC. Amino acids: CASSLTGGIGYTF.

This clone came up once. This rearrangement joins TRBV7-3 to TRBJ1-2; D may be TRBD1 (6 bases). Trimming stripped 0 bases from V and 8 bases from J, with 22 bases between. The CDR3 has 17 amino acids. CDR1 SGHTA and CDR2 FQGTGA come from the germline V gene. The CDR3 reads CASSLTGGGIDDVGYTF. As DNA, the CDR3 is TGTGCCAGCAGCTTAACAGGGGGTGGCATAGATGATGTAGGCTACACCTTC.

V gene TRBV12-5 combines with J gene TRBJ2-7; 7 bases are a match to TRBD1. J was trimmed by 6 bases and V by 5 bases; bases with no gene match: 10. Germline V lookup: CDR1 LGHNT, CDR2 FRNRAP. The CDR3 has 14 amino acids. The CDR3 region is CASGTVTGSGEQYF. In DNA form, the CDR3 reads TGTGCTAGTGGTACCGTGACAGGGAGCGGCGAGCAGTACTTC. The whole variable domain, filled in from reference TRBV12-5 and TRBJ2-7, reads DARVTQTPRHKVTEMGQEVTMRCQPILGHNTVFWYRQTMMQGLELLAYFRNRAPLDDSGMPKDRFSAEMPDATLATLKIQPSEPRDSAVYFCASGTVTGSGEQYFGPGTRLTVT.

The chain carries TRBV19 and TRBJ2-7; D gene unclear. This CDR3 is 14 amino acids long. The germline CDR1 and CDR2 sequences are LNHDA and SQIVND (reference sequence). The ends were cut back, 5 bases at V and 6 bases at J, with 17 bases in the middle. CDR3 nucleotides: TGTGCCAGTAGTGGCACCGGGTCTGGCGGCGAGCAGTACTTC. Translated, it gives CASSGTGSGGEQYF.

The rearrangement uses TRBV7-9 and TRBJ1-5; no firm D call. The CDR3 sequence is 13 residues long. CDR1 SEHNR and CDR2 FQNEAQ come from the germline V gene (reference sequence). V was pared by 1 base and J by 6 bases, with 7 bases between. The CDR3: CASSLGKSQPQHF. DNA for the CDR3: TGTGCCAGCAGCTTAGGAAAGAGTCAGCCCCAGCATTTT.

The sample holds a few counts of this clone. The chain combines TRBV15 with TRBJ1-6; weak D call: TRBD1 (6 bases). The CDR3 loop spans 14 amino acids. CDR1 and CDR2 (germline): LNHNV, YYDKDF (reference sequence). V dropped 5 bases and J dropped 8 bases, with 13 bases sitting between them. The CDR3 nucleotides read TGTGCCACCAGCCTGGGGACAAAGGATTCACCCCTCCACTTT. This translates into CATSLGTKDSPLHF.

V and J are TRBV7-2 and TRBJ2-3; 12 positions match TRBD2. CDR3 length: 15 amino acids. Germline V CDR1 and CDR2: SGHTA, FQGNSA. The junction had 2 bases not matched to a gene; V was cut back by 4 bases and J by 3 bases. CDR3 nucleotide sequence: TGTGCCAGCAGCTCTGGACTAGCGGGGACAGATACGCAGTATTTT. It specifies CASSSGLAGTDTQYF.

The chain couples TRBV6-5 to TRBJ2-6, with TRBD1 identical over 7 bases. The CDR3 contains 15 residues. CDR1 is MNHEY, CDR2 SVGAGI, per germline. The V gene end was trimmed by 5 bases and the J gene end by 1 base; junction bases not matched to a gene: 2. The CDR3 protein is CASSPTGSGANVLTF. The CDR3 coding sequence is TGTGCCAGCAGTCCGACAGGGTCTGGGGCCAACGTCCTGACTTTC.

V usage is TRBV12-5 and J usage is TRBJ2-7; D is ambiguous. Trimming shortened V by 4 bases and J by 3 bases, and 10 bases separated the two germline ends. The CDR3 length is 13 residues. Germline values: CDR1 LGHNT, CDR2 FRNRAP. The CDR3 bases are TGTGCTAGTGGTTCGCCTCTAAACTACGAGCAGTACTTC. This codes for CASGSPLNYEQYF.

This clone was seen ten or more times. The chain joins TRBV4-3 to TRBJ1-3; 7 positions match TRBD1. J gave up 5 bases and V 6 bases, and 13 bases lay outside the gene matches. The length of the CDR3 is 16 residues. Germline V CDR1 and CDR2: LGHNA, YSLEER. The CDR3 nucleotides read TGCGCCAGCAGGTATGACTCGACAGGGACAAGAAACACCATATATTTT. Translating gives CASRYDSTGTRNTIYF.

This sequence joins TRBV7-2 and TRBJ1-3; possibly TRBD1 for D (6 bases). The V end was cut by 4 bases, the J end by 3 bases, with 13 bases between. This CDR3 is 15 amino acids long. In germline, CDR1 is SGHTA, CDR2 FQGNSA. CDR3 loop: CASSSSGTLGNTIYF. CDR3 coding DNA: TGTGCCAGCAGCTCGTCCGGGACACTTGGAAACACCATATATTTT.

This clone has just one count. The chain links TRBV15 to TRBJ2-3; TRBD2 might be the D (6 bases). Per germline, CDR1 LNHNV and CDR2 YYDKDF (reference sequence). CDR3 length: 16 amino acids. Trimming removed 6 bases at V and 7 bases at J, with 23 bases between. CDR3 loop: CATSPPGGTTHNTQYF. The CDR3 DNA reads TGTGCCACCAGTCCCCCCGGGGGTACAACCCACAATACGCAGTATTTT.

The V call is TRBV12-3 or TRBV12-4, the J call TRBJ1-2; D ambiguous. The CDR3 has 12 amino acids. Trimming removed 0 bases at V and 8 bases at J, with 7 bases between. The CDR3 here is CASSLAPSGYTF. In nucleotides, the CDR3 is TGTGCCAGCAGTTTAGCACCGAGCGGCTACACCTTC.

The chain joins TRBV7-9 to TRBJ1-5; 9 bases are a match to TRBD1. CDR3 length: 17 residues. Germline V gene data show CDR1 as SEHNR and CDR2 as FQNEAQ (reference sequence). J gave up 3 bases and V 4 bases, and 10 bases lay outside the gene matches. CDR3 sequence reads: CASSSTRDRGSNQPQHF. The CDR3 nucleotides read TGTGCCAGCAGCTCTACGCGCGACAGGGGGTCCAATCAGCCCCAGCATTTT.

This chain joins TRBV29-1 and TRBJ1-6, with D possibly being TRBD1 (6 bases). The V gene lost 7 bases and the J gene lost 7 bases, with 14 bases spanning the gap. Germline values: CDR1 SQVTM, CDR2 ANQGSEA. The CDR3 loop spans 13 amino acids. In DNA form, the CDR3 reads TGCAGCGCGCGCGACAGGCCAAATTCACCCCTCCACTTT. It encodes CSARDRPNSPLHF.

The CDR3: CASSFYSTDTQYF. Here the CDR3 DNA reads TGTGCCAGCAGCTTCTATAGCACAGATACGCAGTATTTT. The J gene is TRBJ2-3, the V gene TRBV9; unclear D gene. Germline V gives CDR1 SGDLS, CDR2 YYNGEE. The CDR3 extends over 13 amino acids. Trimming took off 4 bases at V and 0 bases at J, with 6 bases between the two ends.

J is TRBJ1-5 and V is TRBV7-2, with TRBD1 identical over 7 bases. J was trimmed by 3 bases and V by 4 bases; bases with no gene match: 6. The CDR3 runs to 15 residues. Germline V lookup: CDR1 SGHTA, CDR2 FQGNSA. CDR3: CASSSWTGTNQPQHF. CDR3 DNA sequence: TGTGCCAGCAGCTCCTGGACAGGTACCAATCAGCCCCAGCATTTT. The variable domain in full, with the rest retrieved from reference TRBV7-2 and TRBJ1-5, is GAGVSQSPSNKVTEKGKDVELRCDPISGHTALYWYRQSLGQGLEFLIYFQGNSAPDKSGLPSDRFSAERTGGSVSTLTIQRTQQEDSAVYLCASSSWTGTNQPQHFGDGTRLSIL.

The chain recombines TRBV9 with TRBJ1-3; tentative D call: TRBD1 (5 bases). The V end lost 4 bases, the J end lost 4 bases, and 15 bases lay between the germline ends. CDR1 SGDLS and CDR2 YYNGEE come from the germline V gene. This CDR3 comprises 15 residues. CDR3 loop: CASSPPGAGGNTIYF. The CDR3 DNA follows: TGTGCCAGCAGCCCCCCCGGGGCGGGAGGAAACACCATATATTTT.

This chain joins TRBV3-1 (or the pseudogene TRBV3-2) and TRBJ2-3; 11 bases map to TRBD2. J lost 0 bases, V lost 0 bases, and 11 bases had no gene match. The germline V gene has CDR1 LGHDT and CDR2 YNNKEL (reference sequence). This CDR3 contains 20 residues. CDR3 loop: CASSQEISGGAISSTDTQYF. In DNA, the CDR3 is TGTGCCAGCAGCCAAGAGATTAGCGGGGGGGCCATCTCTAGCACAGATACGCAGTATTTT.

This chain links TRBV3-1 (or the pseudogene TRBV3-2) with TRBJ2-1; tentative D call: TRBD2 (5 bases). V dropped 4 bases and J dropped 10 bases, with 20 bases sitting between them. This CDR3 contains 15 residues. Per the germline V gene, CDR1 is LGHDT and CDR2 is YNNKEL (reference sequence). The DNA for the CDR3 is TGTGCCAGCAGCCTCTTCCTTTCGGTCGGAGGCGAGCAGTTCTTC. This codes for CASSLFLSVGGEQFF.

The count of this clone is one. The rearrangement uses TRBV5-1 and TRBJ1-2; the match to TRBD1 covers 7 bases. The CDR3 runs 15 residues. Germline CDR1 SGHRS, CDR2 YFSETQ. Unmatched junction bases numbered 9, after V lost 4 bases and J lost 3 bases. CDR3 in amino acids: CASSTRTGYDYGYTF. The CDR3, as DNA: TGCGCCAGCAGCACCCGGACAGGATATGACTATGGCTACACCTTC.

This clone has just a few counts. The genes are TRBV7-2 and TRBJ2-1, with 8 bases fitting TRBD1. Trimming took 6 bases from V and 0 from J; bases not matched to a gene: 4. Germline-derived CDR1 and CDR2 are SGHTA and FQGNSA. The CDR3 loop spans 15 amino acids. Here the CDR3 reads CASSRDRSSYNEQFF. The CDR3 DNA is TGTGCCAGCAGTAGGGACAGGAGCTCCTACAATGAGCAGTTCTTC.

This clone came up many times. The chain's CDR3 is CASSQDNAGGNEQFF. In DNA, the CDR3 is TGTGCCAGCAGCCAAGATAATGCAGGGGGCAATGAGCAGTTCTTC. V and J are TRBV14 and TRBJ2-1, with 7 bases aligning to TRBD1. CDR1 is SGHDN, CDR2 FVKESK, per germline. V trimming: 0 bases; J trimming: 6 bases; junction bases outside the gene matches: 5. The CDR3 runs 15 residues.

The chain recombines TRBV20-1 with TRBJ2-7, with 9 bases fitting TRBD2. The CDR3 extends over 11 amino acids. Germline CDR1 and CDR2: DFQATT and SNEGSKA (reference sequence). The V segment lost 6 bases and the J segment 5 bases; nucleotides outside the gene matches: 2. The CDR3 DNA reads TGCAGTGCGGGACTAGCCCACGAGCAGTACTTC. This sequence encodes CSAGLAHEQYF.

This clone came up once. The V and J genes are TRBV10-1 and TRBJ2-3; 9 positions match TRBD2. With 6 bases clipped from V and 0 bases from J, the junction kept 1 base outside the gene matches. CDR1 is WNHNN, CDR2 SYGVQD, per germline (reference sequence). CDR3 length: 14 amino acids. CDR3 DNA: TGCGCCAGCAGCACTAGCGGGAGCACAGATACGCAGTATTTT. As protein: CASSTSGSTDTQYF.